This is a list of T cell receptor beta chains from one sample in a study of Ad26.COV2.S vaccination and SARS-CoV-2 variants. The data were produced by immunoSEQ multiplex PCR, yet TCRdb's version contains in-frame clones alone and is incomplete. The repertoire holds some 640,000 clones, with 80% to 90% as singletons. Sequenced material: peripheral blood, taken in a trial of Ad26.COV2.S vaccine versus placebo. The receptors stem from a person between 18 and 65 years old who received the Ad26.COV2.S COVID-19 vaccine or a placebo. CDR3s include the opening cysteine and the closing phenylalanine or tryptophan. The D gene is left open where the match is weak. Rows may omit the clone size; those that give it use once, few, many or a size class.

D gene | J gene | V gene | clone size | CDR3 DNA | CDR3 protein
- | TRBJ1-4 | TRBV3-1/TRBV3-2 | - | TGTGCCAGCAGCCAACAAGCGAGTTCTGAAAAACTGTTTTTT | CASSQQASSEKLFF
- | TRBJ1-3 | TRBV19 | - | TGTGCCAGTAGTCTCGGACAGTCCTCTGGAAACACCATATATTTT | CASSLGQSSGNTIYF
- | TRBJ2-7 | TRBV24-1 | - | TGTGCCACCAGTGACCGATCAAGTCCCTACGAGCAGTACTTC | CATSDRSSPYEQYF
- | TRBJ1-5 | TRBV30 | - | TGTGCCTGGAGTGGGGGGCCTAATCAGCCCCAGCATTTT | CAWSGGPNQPQHF
- | TRBJ1-3 | TRBV9 | - | TGTGCCAGCAGCGTAGCGACAGTTCCCGGAAACACCATATATTTT | CASSVATVPGNTIYF
TRBD2 | TRBJ2-2 | TRBV10-3 | few | TGTGCCATCAGTGAGTCCCCGGGGACTAGCGGGAGTAGGATCACCGGGGAGCTGTTTTTT | CAISESPGTSGSRITGELFF
- | TRBJ1-2 | TRBV3-1/TRBV3-2 | - | TGTGCCAGCAGCCAAGAAGGTGGTAACTATGGCTACACCTTC | CASSQEGGNYGYTF
- | TRBJ1-6 | TRBV20-1 | - | TGCAGTGCTAGTCGTAGACAGAATTCACCCCTCCACTTT | CSASRRQNSPLHF
- | TRBJ2-2 | TRBV27 | - | TGTGCCAGCAGTTTACTCAGGGGCTGGGGTACCGGGGAGCTGTTTTTT | CASSLLRGWGTGELFF
- | TRBJ1-2 | TRBV30 | - | TGTGCCTGGAGCAGGGCAGCTAACTATGGCTACACCTTC | CAWSRAANYGYTF
- | TRBJ2-3 | TRBV3-1/TRBV3-2 | few | TGTGCCAGCAGCCAAGAAATCACGGTAGGAAGCGATACGCAGTATTTT | CASSQEITVGSDTQYF
TRBD1 | TRBJ1-3 | TRBV5-4 | few | TGTGCCAGCAGCTTGGGAGGGACAGGGGTAAACACCATATATTTT | CASSLGGTGVNTIYF
- | TRBJ1-2 | TRBV4-3 | - | TGCGCCAGCTCCCCTGGGCAGGGTCGGTCTGACTATGGCTACACCTTC | CASSPGQGRSDYGYTF
- | TRBJ2-7 | TRBV18 | - | TGTGCCAGCTCATCGCCGGGGACTCTCTACGAGCAGTACTTC | CASSSPGTLYEQYF
- | TRBJ2-2 | TRBV5-1 | once | TGCGCCAGCAAATCAGGGGCTTCGACCGGGGAGCTGTTTTTT | CASKSGASTGELFF
TRBD1 | TRBJ2-5 | TRBV19 | once | TGTGCCAGTAGTATTCGACAGGGTGGTGGTGAGACCCAGTACTTC | CASSIRQGGGETQYF
- | TRBJ1-3 | TRBV2 | - | TGTGCCAGCAGTGAAGAGACGGCCGGAAACACCATATATTTT | CASSEETAGNTIYF
TRBD1 | TRBJ2-1 | TRBV9 | - | TGTGCCAGCAGCGTAGTGGGACAGACCTACAATGAGCAGTTCTTC | CASSVVGQTYNEQFF
- | TRBJ2-6 | TRBV30 | - | TGTGCCTGGACCCGGGACGGCCTCTCTGGGGCCAACGTCCTGACTTTC | CAWTRDGLSGANVLTF
- | TRBJ2-7 | TRBV7-2 | - | TGTGCCAGCAGCCGCGGGGGCAGAGGGGACGTGCAGTACTTC | CASSRGGRGDVQYF
- | TRBJ2-1 | TRBV13 | - | TGTGCCAGCAGCTTTTCGTTTGGGGTCTCCTACAATGAGCAGTTCTTC | CASSFSFGVSYNEQFF
- | TRBJ1-5 | TRBV6-5 | - | TGTGCCACCCGGGCCCCGGGTAGGCCCCAGCATTTT | CATRAPGRPQHF
- | TRBJ1-6 | TRBV27 | - | TGTGCCAGCACCACGGACATCCGGGGTTCACCCCTCCACTTT | CASTTDIRGSPLHF
- | TRBJ1-5 | TRBV30 | - | TGTGCCTGGAGTGGGACGTCTAGCAATCAGCCCCAGCATTTT | CAWSGTSSNQPQHF
TRBD1 | TRBJ1-3 | TRBV9 | few | TGTGCCAGCAGCCCCAGAGGGGACAGCTCTGGAAACACCATATATTTT | CASSPRGDSSGNTIYF
- | TRBJ1-4 | TRBV5-6 | - | TGTGCCAGCAGGGCAAATGAAAAACTGTTTTTT | CASRANEKLFF
- | TRBJ2-1 | TRBV7-9 | - | TGTGCCAGCAGCTTCAAGGAGAGCTCCTACAATGAGCAGTTCTTC | CASSFKESSYNEQFF
- | TRBJ1-1 | TRBV6-1 | - | TGTGCCAGCAGTGAAATGTATCGGCAGATGAACACTGAAGCTTTCTTT | CASSEMYRQMNTEAFF
- | TRBJ1-6 | TRBV7-2 | - | TGTGCCAGCAGCTTAGATAGGAATTCACCCCTCCACTTT | CASSLDRNSPLHF
- | TRBJ1-2 | TRBV4-1 | - | TGCGCCAGCAGCCCGAACAACCCGTTCGGGGGTGGCTACACCTTC | CASSPNNPFGGGYTF
TRBD2 | TRBJ2-7 | TRBV6-5 | - | TGTGCCAGCAGATCCGGGACTAGCAGCGACTACGAGCAGTACTTC | CASRSGTSSDYEQYF
- | TRBJ2-5 | TRBV6-5 | - | TGTGCCAGCAGTTACTCTTGGGGGGCCCAAGAGACCCAGTACTTC | CASSYSWGAQETQYF
- | TRBJ1-4 | TRBV7-2 | - | TGTGCCAGCAGCTTCCGCGGCCCTAATGAAAAACTGTTTTTT | CASSFRGPNEKLFF
- | TRBJ1-5 | TRBV30 | - | TGTGCCTGGAGTGTAGGGAGCAATCAGCCCCAGCATTTT | CAWSVGSNQPQHF
- | TRBJ2-7 | TRBV9 | - | TGTGCCAGCAGCGTAGAGGGGTACTCCTACGAGCAGTACTTC | CASSVEGYSYEQYF
TRBD1 | TRBJ2-7 | TRBV25-1 | - | TGTGCCAGCGGACAGGGGGCAACCTACGAGCAGTACTTC | CASGQGATYEQYF
- | TRBJ2-7 | TRBV10-3 | - | TGTGCCATCAGTGTTAAAGCGGCCGGGGACGAGCAGTACTTC | CAISVKAAGDEQYF
TRBD1 | TRBJ1-6 | TRBV9 | - | TGTGCCAGCAGCACTGAGGGACAGGGTAATTCACCCCTCCACTTT | CASSTEGQGNSPLHF
- | TRBJ1-3 | TRBV14 | - | TGTGCCAGCAGCCCCGGTGGAAACACCATATATTTT | CASSPGGNTIYF
- | TRBJ2-3 | TRBV29-1 | - | TGCAGCGTTGGAACTACGGATACGCAGTATTTT | CSVGTTDTQYF
- | TRBJ2-7 | TRBV5-5 | once | TGTGCCAGCAGCTTGTTCAGTGCAACCTACGAGCAGTACTTC | CASSLFSATYEQYF
- | TRBJ2-2 | TRBV9 | - | TGTGCCAGCAGCGTAAGAGGGAACACCGGGGAGCTGTTTTTT | CASSVRGNTGELFF
- | TRBJ1-2 | TRBV5-5 | - | TGTGCCAGCAGCTTGGGCGGCAGGCCTGGGGGTAACTATGGCTACACCTTC | CASSLGGRPGGNYGYTF
TRBD1 | TRBJ2-2 | TRBV18 | once | TGTGCCAGCTCGCGTCAGACAGGGCCCAACACCGGGGAGCTGTTTTTT | CASSRQTGPNTGELFF
- | TRBJ2-1 | TRBV27 | - | TGTGCCAGCAGTTGGAACAGGGCGGGAGACAATGAGCAGTTCTTC | CASSWNRAGDNEQFF
TRBD2 | TRBJ2-1 | TRBV2 | - | TGTGCCAGCGCCGGGCAAGCGGGATCCTACAATGAGCAGTTCTTC | CASAGQAGSYNEQFF
TRBD2 | TRBJ2-3 | TRBV5-4 | - | TGTGCCAGCAGCCGGACTAGCGGGATACCAGATACGCAGTATTTT | CASSRTSGIPDTQYF
- | TRBJ1-5 | TRBV2 | - | TGTGCCAGCAGTGGATCAAATCAGCCCCAGCATTTT | CASSGSNQPQHF
- | TRBJ2-4 | TRBV4-1 | - | TGCGCCAGCAGCCAAGAGAGTAGCAGATTAGCCAAAAACATTCAGTACTTC | CASSQESSRLAKNIQYF
TRBD2 | TRBJ2-1 | TRBV19 | - | TGTGCCAGTAGTACGAGGACTAGCGGGAGAACCTACAATGAGCAGTTCTTC | CASSTRTSGRTYNEQFF
- | TRBJ2-2 | TRBV24-1 | - | TGTGCCACCAGTGAGTGGGGCACCGGGGAGCTGTTTTTT | CATSEWGTGELFF
- | TRBJ1-2 | TRBV15 | - | TGTGCCACCAGCAGAAACCGGGACCATGGTTCTGGCTACACCTTC | CATSRNRDHGSGYTF
- | TRBJ2-5 | TRBV7-6 | - | TGTGCCAGCAGCCCCCCCCCAGAACAGGTGATTGAGACCCAGTACTTC | CASSPPPEQVIETQYF